Listed here are 6 T cell receptor beta chains from one sample, sequenced in a study of T cells in localized non-small cell lung cancer. Only in-frame clones appear in the TCRdb table, and some are missing; sequencing was by immunoSEQ multiplex PCR. This repertoire shows about 39,000 clones, roughly 77% found once; its top ten account for approximately 35%. The sample consisted of PBMCs, taken before any cancer treatment. The receptors shown here come from a woman aged 35-75 years with stage II squamous cell lung carcinoma.

This sequence joins TRBV15 and TRBJ2-7, with 10 nucleotides matching TRBD2. Trimming at V came to 0 bases and at J to 4 bases, leaving 9 bases not matched to a gene. The CDR3 spans 17 residues. Germline V gene lookup returns CDR1 LNHNV and CDR2 YYDKDF (reference sequence). The CDR3 here is CATSRDRASGSGYEQYF. In DNA, the CDR3 is TGTGCCACCAGCAGAGATCGGGCTAGCGGGAGTGGTTACGAGCAGTACTTC.

The sample holds one count of this clone. The chain couples TRBV6-5 to TRBJ1-5; 7 nucleotides align to TRBD1. CDR3 length: 16 amino acids. With V trimmed by 1 base and J by 5 bases, 8 bases remained unmatched. CDR1 is MNHEY, CDR2 SVGAGI, per germline. The CDR3 sequence is CASSYYLGTDDQPQHF. The CDR3 DNA follows: TGTGCCAGCAGTTACTACCTTGGGACAGACGATCAGCCCCAGCATTTT.

The chain couples TRBV6-1 to TRBJ2-2; 10 bases line up with TRBD2. This CDR3 has 15 residues. V lost 2 bases to trimming and J lost 6 bases; unmatched junction nucleotides: 3. Germline V gene lookup returns CDR1 MNHNS and CDR2 SASEGT. CDR3 in DNA: TGTGCCAGCAGTGAACGGCTAGCGGGAGCCGGGGAGCTGTTTTTT. It encodes CASSERLAGAGELFF.

The gene calls are TRBV7-2 and TRBJ1-2, with 7 bases fitting TRBD1. Per germline, CDR1 SGHTA and CDR2 FQGNSA. The V and J ends lost 4 bases and 4 bases, in that order; junction bases with no gene match: 15. CDR3 length: 17 amino acids. CDR3: CASSSHSPTGETYGYTF. The DNA of the CDR3 is TGTGCCAGCAGCTCACATAGTCCCACAGGGGAGACCTATGGCTACACCTTC.

This rearrangement joins TRBV28 to TRBJ1-5; D is unresolved. The V gene's germline CDR1 is MDHEN and CDR2 SYDVKM. The length of the CDR3 is 11 residues. Trimming removed 8 bases at V and 5 bases at J, with 7 bases between. This CDR3 reads CASRNYQPQHF. CDR3 sequence (DNA): TGTGCCAGCCGTAATTATCAGCCCCAGCATTTT.

As to this clone: Other DNA variants within this sample encode the same CDR3. The chain carries TRBV29-1 and TRBJ1-3; no reliable D call. The V end lost 4 bases, the J end lost 4 bases, and 5 bases lay between the germline ends. Per germline, CDR1 SQVTM and CDR2 ANQGSEA. This CDR3 spans 11 amino acids. CDR3 nucleotides: TGCAGCGTTGTCCGGGGAAACACCATATATTTT. Residues: CSVVRGNTIYF. Drawing the rest from reference TRBV29-1 and TRBJ1-3, the complete variable domain is SAVISQKPSRDICQRGTSLTIQCQVDSQVTMMFWYRQQPGQSLTLIATANQGSEATYESGFVIDKFPISRPNLTFSTLTVSNMSPEDSSIYLCSVVRGNTIYFGEGSWLTVV.